This entry is about one T cell receptor beta chain. Its antigen remains unknown. Attachment of unique molecular identifiers to individual cDNA molecules was performed. TCRdb ran MiXCR on the 5' RACE reads and lists one entry per CDR3 protein. The sample yields about 64,000 distinct CDR3 sequences, about 10% seen once. Trimming removed 5 bases at V and 8 bases at J, with 14 bases between. The CDR3 loop spans 13 amino acids. CDR1 and CDR2 from the germline V gene are SGHNT and YYREEE (reference sequence). This record comes from a study of early T cells in non-severe SARS-CoV-2 infection. Study background: Bulk RNA isolated from unsorted whole blood underwent sequencing; chains were not paired.

General study results and limits: Matching with VDJdb favored anti-spike CD8 responses (missing private and CD4 specificities).

The source of this sequence is an adult who was a healthcare worker with PCR-confirmed SARS-CoV-2 infection or an uninfected control (not recorded which). This sequence joins TRBV5-4 and TRBJ2-1; D possibly corresponds to TRBD2 (5 bases). The sequencing used whole blood, collected at baseline. The CDR3 coding sequence is TGTGCCAGCAGGAAAAGGGAGAATGATGAGCAGTTCTTC. Its protein product is CASRKRENDEQFF.